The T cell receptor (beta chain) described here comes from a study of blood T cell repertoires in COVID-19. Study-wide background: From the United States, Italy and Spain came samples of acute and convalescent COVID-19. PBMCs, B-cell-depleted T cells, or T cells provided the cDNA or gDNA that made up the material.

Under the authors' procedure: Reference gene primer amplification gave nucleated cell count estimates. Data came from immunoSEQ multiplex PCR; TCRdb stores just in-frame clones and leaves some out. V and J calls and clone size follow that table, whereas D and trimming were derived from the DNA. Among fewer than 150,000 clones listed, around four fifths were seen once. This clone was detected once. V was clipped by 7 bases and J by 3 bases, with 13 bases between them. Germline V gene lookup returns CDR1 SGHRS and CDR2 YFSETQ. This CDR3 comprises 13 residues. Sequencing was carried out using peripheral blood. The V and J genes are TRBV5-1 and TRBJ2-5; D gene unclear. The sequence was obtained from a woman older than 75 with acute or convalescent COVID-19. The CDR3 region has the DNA TGCGCCAGCGGATCACAGCCGGAAGAGACCCAGTACTTC. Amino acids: CASGSQPEETQYF.